The rows below give T cell receptor beta chains drawn from one sample of a study of blood T cells in healthy people across ages. Each CDR3 protein gets one entry after TCRdb re-called the 5' RACE reads with MiXCR. In the table there are 1.8 million or so distinct CDR3 sequences, about 39% of which are singletons. The specimen was blood. These receptors all come from a human donor in good health. The CDR3 runs from the conserved cysteine through the conserved F or W. The D gene is left open where the match is weak. Expanded clones get a size class; other rows say once, few or many, or leave the size out.

J gene: TRBJ1-2; clone size: .; V gene: TRBV7-8; D gene: TRBD1; CDR3 DNA: TGTGCCAGCAGCTTACGACAGGGGCCGGGGGGCTACACCTTC; CDR3 protein: CASSLRQGPGGYTF
J gene: TRBJ2-7; clone size: .; V gene: TRBV10-3; D gene: TRBD1; CDR3 DNA: TGTGCCATCAGCGGCCCGGGACAGGGGCGGTACGAGCAGTACTTC; CDR3 protein: CAISGPGQGRYEQYF
J gene: TRBJ2-7; clone size: .; V gene: TRBV19; D gene: .; CDR3 DNA: TGTGCCAGTAGTATGGTACAGGGAGGAAAGTACGAGCAGTACTTC; CDR3 protein: CASSMVQGGKYEQYF
J gene: TRBJ1-2; clone size: few; V gene: TRBV12-3/TRBV12-4; D gene: .; CDR3 DNA: TGTGCCAGCAGCCCCAACGGGGAGGCTGGCTACACCTTC; CDR3 protein: CASSPNGEAGYTF
J gene: TRBJ2-1; clone size: .; V gene: TRBV6-5; D gene: TRBD2; CDR3 DNA: TGTGCCAGTCAAAGCGGGGGAACCTACAATGAGCAGTTCTTC; CDR3 protein: CASQSGGTYNEQFF
J gene: TRBJ2-1; clone size: few; V gene: TRBV5-6; D gene: .; CDR3 DNA: TGTGCCAGCAGCCGAGGGCTGGGGCTAAGCTCCTACAATGAGCAGTTCTTC; CDR3 protein: CASSRGLGLSSYNEQFF
J gene: TRBJ1-2; clone size: few; V gene: TRBV6-5; D gene: .; CDR3 DNA: TGTGCCAGCAGTTACTCGAGCAGCCTCCCCGGCTACACCTTC; CDR3 protein: CASSYSSSLPGYTF
J gene: TRBJ2-5; clone size: .; V gene: TRBV20-1; D gene: .; CDR3 DNA: TGCAGTGCCTTTTCCCCGAGCGGGCGGGAACAAGAGACCCAGTACTTC; CDR3 protein: CSAFSPSGREQETQYF
J gene: TRBJ1-1; clone size: few; V gene: TRBV7-9; D gene: .; CDR3 DNA: TGTGCCAGCAGCCCCAGGGATCTGAACACTGAAGCTTTCTTT; CDR3 protein: CASSPRDLNTEAFF
J gene: TRBJ2-1; clone size: .; V gene: TRBV25-1; D gene: TRBD2; CDR3 DNA: TGTGCCAGCAGTGAATATTTCGGGGGGGATTCCCAAAATGAGCAGTTCTTC; CDR3 protein: CASSEYFGGDSQNEQFF
J gene: TRBJ2-4; clone size: .; V gene: TRBV6-2/TRBV6-3; D gene: .; CDR3 DNA: TGTGCCAGCAGTTTCGGGGGCCCGTCGTCAAACATTCAGTACTTC; CDR3 protein: CASSFGGPSSNIQYF
J gene: TRBJ2-1; clone size: .; V gene: TRBV20-1; D gene: TRBD2; CDR3 DNA: TGCAGTGCTACCAATGGACTAGCGGGGGACTACGATGAGCAGTTCTTC; CDR3 protein: CSATNGLAGDYDEQFF
J gene: TRBJ1-1; clone size: .; V gene: TRBV20-1; D gene: .; CDR3 DNA: TGCAGTGCTAGACGCCAGATGGGGCAAGCTTTCTTT; CDR3 protein: CSARRQMGQAFF
J gene: TRBJ2-5; clone size: .; V gene: TRBV7-9; D gene: .; CDR3 DNA: TGTGCCAGCAGCTTAGATTATCAGGGGCAGTACTTC; CDR3 protein: CASSLDYQGQYF
J gene: TRBJ2-7; clone size: .; V gene: TRBV6-5; D gene: .; CDR3 DNA: TGTGCCAGCAGTCACGAAGGCGGCGCGGGTATAGTTCGCTACGAGCAGTACTTC; CDR3 protein: CASSHEGGAGIVRYEQYF
J gene: TRBJ1-4; clone size: many; V gene: TRBV7-9; D gene: .; CDR3 DNA: TGTGCCAGCAGCTTCGGCCGTTTTCGGGAACCCTCTCTAAGGCGTGAAAAACTGTTTTTT; CDR3 protein: CASSFGRFREPSLRREKLFF
J gene: TRBJ1-2; clone size: .; V gene: TRBV4-3; D gene: .; CDR3 DNA: TGCGCCAGCAGCCAAGATCTTCAGGGGCTGGTCTATGGCTACACCTTC; CDR3 protein: CASSQDLQGLVYGYTF
J gene: TRBJ2-7; clone size: .; V gene: TRBV6-6; D gene: TRBD1; CDR3 DNA: TGTGCCAGCAGTCCACAGGGGGCAACGTACGAGCAGTACTTC; CDR3 protein: CASSPQGATYEQYF
J gene: TRBJ2-3; clone size: .; V gene: TRBV15; D gene: TRBD1; CDR3 DNA: TGTGCCACCAGCGGCACAGGGGGCACTGCTGTAACAGATACGCAGTATTTT; CDR3 protein: CATSGTGGTAVTDTQYF
J gene: TRBJ2-5; clone size: .; V gene: TRBV20-1; D gene: TRBD1; CDR3 DNA: TGCAGTGCTCGTAAGGACAGGGTGGAAGAGCAGTACTTC; CDR3 protein: CSARKDRVEEQYF
J gene: TRBJ1-2; clone size: few; V gene: TRBV7-9; D gene: .; CDR3 DNA: TGTGCCAGCAGCATCCACGCGGGGTATGGCTACACCTTC; CDR3 protein: CASSIHAGYGYTF
J gene: TRBJ1-4; clone size: .; V gene: TRBV29-1; D gene: TRBD1; CDR3 DNA: TGCAGCGTTCCCGGACAGGGTATGGGTGAAAAACTGTTTTTT; CDR3 protein: CSVPGQGMGEKLFF
J gene: TRBJ1-1; clone size: .; V gene: TRBV7-2; D gene: .; CDR3 DNA: TGTGCCAGCCAGCCCTTCGGACAGATGAACACTGAAGCTTTCTTT; CDR3 protein: CASQPFGQMNTEAFF
J gene: TRBJ2-1; clone size: .; V gene: TRBV7-6; D gene: TRBD2; CDR3 DNA: TGTGCCAGCAGCCAACAAGCAAGGGGACTACGCAATGAGCAGTTCTTC; CDR3 protein: CASSQQARGLRNEQFF
J gene: TRBJ2-4; clone size: .; V gene: TRBV6-1; D gene: .; CDR3 DNA: TGTGCCAGCAGTGAGATGGAAGCCAAAAACATTCAGTACTTC; CDR3 protein: CASSEMEAKNIQYF
J gene: TRBJ1-2; clone size: .; V gene: TRBV25-1; D gene: .; CDR3 DNA: TGTGCCAGCAGTGACCCACGGACAGACTATGGCTACACCTTC; CDR3 protein: CASSDPRTDYGYTF
J gene: TRBJ1-5; clone size: .; V gene: TRBV7-9; D gene: .; CDR3 DNA: TGTGCCAGCAGCTTGGAGGCGAGCCAGCCCCAGCATTTT; CDR3 protein: CASSLEASQPQHF
J gene: TRBJ2-2; clone size: once; V gene: TRBV4-2; D gene: .; CDR3 DNA: TGTGCCAGCAGCCGAGCAGTTACTAGCTCCTCGAACACCGGGGAGCTGTTTTTT; CDR3 protein: CASSRAVTSSSNTGELFF
J gene: TRBJ1-2; clone size: few; V gene: TRBV27; D gene: .; CDR3 DNA: TGTGCCAGCAGGGTGGCCTCGGCGGGTAGCTATGGCTACACCTTC; CDR3 protein: CASRVASAGSYGYTF
J gene: TRBJ2-2; clone size: .; V gene: TRBV7-3; D gene: TRBD1; CDR3 DNA: TGTGCCAGCAGCTTAATTCAGGGGGCCGGGGAGCTGTTTTTT; CDR3 protein: CASSLIQGAGELFF
J gene: TRBJ1-2; clone size: .; V gene: TRBV20-1; D gene: .; CDR3 DNA: TGCAGTGCTAGAAGGGCTAGGAACGGTGGCTACACCTTC; CDR3 protein: CSARRARNGGYTF
J gene: TRBJ2-2; clone size: few; V gene: TRBV7-3; D gene: .; CDR3 DNA: TGTGCCAGCAGCTTAATCGGGGTCACCGGGGAGCTGTTTTTT; CDR3 protein: CASSLIGVTGELFF
J gene: TRBJ1-2; clone size: .; V gene: TRBV13; D gene: .; CDR3 DNA: TGTGCCAGCAGCTTAAAAGGGGCGACCTATGGCTACACCTTC; CDR3 protein: CASSLKGATYGYTF
J gene: TRBJ1-2; clone size: .; V gene: TRBV14; D gene: .; CDR3 DNA: TGTGCCAGCAGCCAAGTTGACAGCTTCTATGGCTACACCTTC; CDR3 protein: CASSQVDSFYGYTF
J gene: TRBJ2-1; clone size: many; V gene: TRBV7-2; D gene: TRBD2; CDR3 DNA: TGTGCCAGCAGCTTGACTAGCGGGGGGGCTCCAGAGCAGTTCTTC; CDR3 protein: CASSLTSGGAPEQFF
J gene: TRBJ1-1; clone size: .; V gene: TRBV5-1; D gene: TRBD1; CDR3 DNA: TGCGCCAGCAGCTTGGGCTACAGGGGGAACACTGAAGCTTTCTTT; CDR3 protein: CASSLGYRGNTEAFF
J gene: TRBJ1-5; clone size: few; V gene: TRBV20-1; D gene: .; CDR3 DNA: TGCAGTGCTAGTGACCACAGGGAGGGGCTACATCAGCCCCAGCATTTT; CDR3 protein: CSASDHREGLHQPQHF
J gene: TRBJ2-1; clone size: .; V gene: TRBV10-3; D gene: TRBD2; CDR3 DNA: TGTGCCATCAGCGGTGGCGGGGGGGCCAATGAGCAGTTCTTC; CDR3 protein: CAISGGGGANEQFF
J gene: TRBJ2-3; clone size: few; V gene: TRBV29-1; D gene: .; CDR3 DNA: TGCAGCGCCCGGACACATCCTAGCACAGATACGCAGTATTTT; CDR3 protein: CSARTHPSTDTQYF
J gene: TRBJ2-3; clone size: .; V gene: TRBV12-3/TRBV12-4; D gene: TRBD2; CDR3 DNA: TGTGCCAGCATTATAGGACTAGGGGCAGATACGCAGTATTTT; CDR3 protein: CASIIGLGADTQYF
J gene: TRBJ2-5; clone size: .; V gene: TRBV4-2; D gene: TRBD2; CDR3 DNA: TGTGCCAGCAGCCAAGATTACCTGAGCGGGGGGCCCCAGGGGACCCAGTACTTC; CDR3 protein: CASSQDYLSGGPQGTQYF